A single TCR beta chain is shown here with its context. TCR beta CDR3 regions were amplified from RNA. Carried out on the TCR CDR3, a first-round RT-PCR used the HTBI primer set. A single record per CDR3 protein comes from TCRdb applying MiXCR to the multiplex PCR reads. This sample has around 700,000 distinct CDR3 sequences, with around 19% found just once. This CDR3 has 15 amino acids. Germline values: CDR1 SGHTA, CDR2 FQGNSA. V lost 5 bases to trimming and J lost 4 bases; unmatched junction nucleotides: 10. The blood sample dates from first hyperthyroidism diagnosis, preceding any ophthalmopathy symptoms. These data belong to a study of T cells in Graves' hyperthyroidism and ophthalmopathy.

The TCR originated in a woman aged 45 to 65 with Graves' hyperthyroidism that later progressed to Graves' ophthalmopathy. The chain is built from TRBV7-2 and TRBJ1-2; 7 nucleotides agree with TRBD1. Source material: blood. CDR3 sequence reads: CASSLAQGRRYGYTF. The CDR3 DNA follows: TGTGCCAGCAGCCTCGCACAGGGGCGACGCTATGGCTACACCTTC.